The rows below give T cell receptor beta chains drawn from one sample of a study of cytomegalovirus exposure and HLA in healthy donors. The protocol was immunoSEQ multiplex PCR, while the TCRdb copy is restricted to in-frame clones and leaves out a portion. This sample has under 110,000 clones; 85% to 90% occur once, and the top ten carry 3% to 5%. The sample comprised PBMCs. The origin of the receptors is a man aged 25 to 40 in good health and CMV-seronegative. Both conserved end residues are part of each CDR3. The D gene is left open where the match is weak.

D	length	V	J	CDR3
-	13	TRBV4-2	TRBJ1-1	CASSQSVNTEAFF
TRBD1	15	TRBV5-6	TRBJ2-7	CASSLMGQGTYEQYF
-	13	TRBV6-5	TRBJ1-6	CASTRGVGSPLHF
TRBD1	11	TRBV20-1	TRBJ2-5	CSARTGVAQYF
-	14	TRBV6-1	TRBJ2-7	CASSEVGRAWGQYF
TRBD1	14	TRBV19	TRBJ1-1	CASSTQGTFDEAFF
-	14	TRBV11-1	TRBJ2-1	CASSLVGSNNEQFF
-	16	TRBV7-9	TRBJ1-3	CASSFLFENPGNTIYF
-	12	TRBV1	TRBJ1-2	CTSSQDRGGYTF
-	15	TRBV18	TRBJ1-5	CASSEQGTGNQPQHF
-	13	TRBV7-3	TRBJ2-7	CASRSNIGNEQYF
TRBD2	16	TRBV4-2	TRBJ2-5	CASSQGLAGGRETQYF
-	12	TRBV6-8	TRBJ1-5	CASARGNQPQHF
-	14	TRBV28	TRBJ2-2	CASRRLAITGELFF
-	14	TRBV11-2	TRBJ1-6	CASSLVHQDSPLHF
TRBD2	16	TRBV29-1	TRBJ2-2	CSVRRLAGGETGELFF
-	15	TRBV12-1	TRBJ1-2	CASSFLGDKAYGYTF
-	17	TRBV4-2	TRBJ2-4	CASSQETATLAKNIQYF
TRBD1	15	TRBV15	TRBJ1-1	CATSRSGQGFTEAFF
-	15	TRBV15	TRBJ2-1	CATSGERSSYNEQFF
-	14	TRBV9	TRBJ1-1	CASSVGLKNTEAFF
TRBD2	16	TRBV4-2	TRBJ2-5	CASSQVFGGVRETQYF
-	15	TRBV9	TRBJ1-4	CASSPAAWPNEKLFF
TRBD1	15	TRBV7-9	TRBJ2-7	CASSLDRGPIYEQYF
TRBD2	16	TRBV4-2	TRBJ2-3	CASSQDRRESTDTQYF
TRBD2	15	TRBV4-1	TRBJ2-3	CASSQVSGGVGTQYF
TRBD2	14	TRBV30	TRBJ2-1	CAWTRGGYYNEQFF
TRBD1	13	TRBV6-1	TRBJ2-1	CASSDRTGDEQFF
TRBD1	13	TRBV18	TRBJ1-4	CASSTGDLGTPFF
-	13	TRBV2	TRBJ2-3	CASDRDNTDTQYF
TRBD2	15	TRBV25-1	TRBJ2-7	CASSAPGTITTEQYF
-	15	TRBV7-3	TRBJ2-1	CASSPQGALANEQFF
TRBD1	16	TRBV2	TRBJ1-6	CASSGGDRGINSPLHF
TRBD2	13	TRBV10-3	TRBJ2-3	CAISEREADTQYF
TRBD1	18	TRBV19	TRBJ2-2	CASSISVAGGNIAGELFF
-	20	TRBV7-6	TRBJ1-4	CASSPRVGAGATRTNEKLFF
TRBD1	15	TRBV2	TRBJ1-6	CASRGGQGYNSPLHF
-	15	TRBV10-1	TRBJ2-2	CASSEDRRNTGELFF
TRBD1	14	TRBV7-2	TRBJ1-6	CASSFRDRLSPLHF
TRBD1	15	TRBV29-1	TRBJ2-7	CSVNYAGTGGIKQYF
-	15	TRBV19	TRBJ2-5	CASSIEETSQETQYF
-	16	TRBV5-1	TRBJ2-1	CASSSLGSSQYNEQFF
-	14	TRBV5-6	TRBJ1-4	CASSSPRVGEKLFF
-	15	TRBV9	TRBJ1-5	CASSVDGAGNQPQHF
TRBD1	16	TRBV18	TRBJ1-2	CASSPLAPTGEHGYTF
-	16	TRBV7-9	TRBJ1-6	CASIGGGTSIDSPLHF
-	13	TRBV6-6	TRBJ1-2	CASSYSAFYGYTF
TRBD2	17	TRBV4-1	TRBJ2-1	CASSQGLAGGHYNEQFF
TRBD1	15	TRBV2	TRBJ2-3	CASEPGQGSTDTQYF
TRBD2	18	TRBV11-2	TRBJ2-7	CASSPILRLAGVPYEQYF
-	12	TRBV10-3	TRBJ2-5	CAISERGETQYF
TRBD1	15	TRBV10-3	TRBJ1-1	CAISEPTGANTEAFF
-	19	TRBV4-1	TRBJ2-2	CASSQGWAGRNTNTGELFF
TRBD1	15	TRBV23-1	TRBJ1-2	CASSQGDRGNYGYTF
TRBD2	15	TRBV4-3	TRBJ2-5	CASSLSGGSQETQYF